This entry lists 10 T cell receptor beta chains sequenced from one sample in a study of blood T cell repertoires in COVID-19. Only in-frame clones appear in the TCRdb table, and some are missing; sequencing was by immunoSEQ multiplex PCR. The repertoire consists of about 130,000 clones, with approximately 82% occurring once and the leading ten covering approximately 12%. What was sequenced was peripheral blood. The receptors originated from a man aged 55 to 70 with acute or convalescent COVID-19.

V and J are TRBV21-1 and TRBJ2-5; TRBD1 is taken as the D call from the table, unchecked against the DNA. TRBV21-1 is a pseudogene locus. The CDR3 is 16 amino acids. The CDR3 loop reads CASSKDRDRGSETQYF. The CDR3 nucleotides read TGTGCCAGCAGCAAGGATCGGGACAGGGGCTCAGAGACCCAGTACTTC.

V gene TRBV24-1 combines with J gene TRBJ1-1, with 7 bases matching TRBD1. CDR1 is KGHDR, CDR2 SFDVKD, per germline. The CDR3 is 16 amino acids. V shed 2 bases, J shed 1 base, and the junction held 6 bases outside the gene matches. The CDR3 sequence: CATSDSRTGENTEAFF. CDR3 nucleotides: TGTGCCACCAGTGATTCCAGGACAGGAGAGAACACTGAAGCTTTCTTT.

V usage is TRBV5-1 and J usage is TRBJ1-1, with D possibly matching TRBD1 (6 bases). Germline loops: CDR1 SGHRS, CDR2 YFSETQ. Deletions cut 4 bases from V and 8 bases from J, with 15 bases between. The CDR3 contains 13 residues. The CDR3: CASSPWGGQEAFF. For the CDR3, the DNA is TGCGCCAGCAGCCCCTGGGGGGGACAAGAAGCTTTCTTT.

This clone was observed once. This chain uses TRBV28 with TRBJ1-1, with D unclear. In germline, CDR1 is MDHEN, CDR2 SYDVKM. The length of the CDR3 is 12 residues. The CDR3 DNA follows: TGTGTCACGGGCGGGGTAGGCACTGAAGCTTTCTTT. The encoded protein is CVTGGVGTEAFF.

V usage is TRBV5-1 and J usage is TRBJ1-5; D perhaps matches TRBD1 (6 bases). The germline gives CDR1 SGHRS, CDR2 YFSETQ. The CDR3 is made up of 15 amino acids. With 0 bases removed from V and 6 bases from J, the gap between germline ends came to 13 bases. CDR3 nucleotide sequence: TGCGCCAGCAGCTTGGAGGGGGGGTTAGGTCAGCCCCAGCATTTT. This translates into CASSLEGGLGQPQHF. Full variable domain (outside the CDR3, taken from reference TRBV5-1 and TRBJ1-5): KAGVTQTPRYLIKTRGQQVTLSCSPISGHRSVSWYQQTPGQGLQFLFEYFSETQRNKGNFPGRFSGRQFSNSRSEMNVSTLELGDSALYLCASSLEGGLGQPQHFGDGTRLSIL.

This clone was detected a few times. This rearrangement joins TRBV6-6 to TRBJ2-7; TRBD2 matches 8 bases. CDR3 length: 13 amino acids. CDR1 is MNHNY and CDR2 is SVGAGI in the germline V gene (reference sequence). Losses at the gene ends were 6 bases for V and 6 bases for J; bases not matched to a gene: 7. The CDR3 sequence: CASSRTSRGEQYF. In DNA form, the CDR3 reads TGTGCCAGCAGCCGGACTAGCCGGGGCGAGCAGTACTTC.

The rearrangement links TRBV27 to TRBJ2-7; 8 bases line up with TRBD1. The V gene end was trimmed by 5 bases and the J gene end by 0 bases; junction bases not matched to a gene: 6. CDR1 is MNHEY and CDR2 is SMNVEV in the germline V gene (reference sequence). The CDR3 runs to 15 residues. The CDR3 DNA follows: TGTGCCAGCAGTCCCCACAGGGGGATCTCCTACGAGCAGTACTTC. It translates to CASSPHRGISYEQYF.

This rearrangement joins TRBV24-1 to TRBJ2-3, with 9 bases identical to TRBD1. The CDR3 covers 16 residues. J gave up 1 base and V 5 bases, and 6 bases lay outside the gene matches. In germline, CDR1 is KGHDR, CDR2 SFDVKD. The CDR3 region has the DNA TGTGCCACCAGTGGGGGACGGACAGGGGGCACAGATACGCAGTATTTT. This sequence encodes CATSGGRTGGTDTQYF.

This clone was seen once. The chain uses TRBV28 and TRBJ1-6; 10 nucleotides match TRBD1. The CDR3 has 17 amino acids. Looked up from germline, CDR1 is MDHEN and CDR2 is SYDVKM. The ends lost 6 bases at V and 1 base at J; junction bases unmatched: 6. CDR3 protein: CASSSGTGVSYNSPLHF. The CDR3 bases are TGTGCCAGCAGCTCCGGGACAGGGGTATCCTATAATTCACCCCTCCACTTT.

J is TRBJ1-2 and V is TRBV29-1; 9 nucleotides agree with TRBD1. Germline V gene sequence: CDR1 SQVTM, CDR2 ANQGSEA. Unmatched junction bases numbered 13, after V lost 8 bases and J lost 6 bases. This CDR3 spans 14 amino acids. Here the CDR3 reads CSIRDRVGSNGYTF. The DNA of the CDR3 is TGCAGCATCCGGGACAGGGTGGGGAGTAATGGCTACACCTTC.